This TCR beta chain was documented in a study of cytomegalovirus exposure and HLA in healthy donors. Study summary: Sequencing of 150 million to 200 million T cells in an earlier analysis found roughly 120 million unique TCR beta sequences.

Study findings and constraints: Being indistinguishable, some V segments were excluded, TRBV6-2 and TRBV6-3 among them. Previously analyzed data showed that most TCR beta V segments were productive at a frequency of about 90% or about 30%.

The ends were cut back, 3 bases at V and 9 bases at J, with 12 bases in the middle. Germline V gene data show CDR1 as SGDLS and CDR2 as YYNGEE. The CDR3 has 13 residues. Notes on this clone: Its cognate antigen is unknown.

The PCR made use of 60 Vbeta and 13 Jbeta primers. Data came from immunoSEQ multiplex PCR; TCRdb stores just in-frame clones and leaves some out. The data hold about 100,000 clones, with about three quarters observed a single time. This TCR was recovered from a male donor in good health and CMV-seropositive. The chain combines TRBV9 with TRBJ2-2; maybe TRBD2 (7 bases). Sequencing input: PBMCs. This CDR3 is CASSAGGLRELFF. DNA of the CDR3: TGTGCCAGCAGCGCCGGGGGGCTCCGGGAGCTGTTTTTT.